This T cell receptor (beta chain) was recorded in a study of CD8 T cells in ankylosing spondylitis. Study-level findings and limits: Blood from ankylosing spondylitis patients appeared to carry a characteristic roughly eight-variant TCR beta motif.

Germline V gene data show CDR1 as SGHNT and CDR2 as YYREEE (reference sequence). The V and J ends lost 0 bases and 9 bases respectively, with 7 bases between them. This CDR3 comprises 12 residues. One entry per CDR3 protein, called by TCRdb with MiXCR from the 5' RACE reads. Among a few hundred thousand distinct CDR3 sequences listed, less than 25% were seen once. In the case of this clonotype: No antigen is known for it.

Sequencing input: blood, either unsorted or a sorted T cell fraction (not recorded which). The rearrangement uses TRBV5-4 and TRBJ2-1; TRBD2 is a possible D gene (5 bases). The origin of this receptor is a female donor with ankylosing spondylitis or in good health (not recorded which). CDR3 protein: CASSLDRGEQFF. The CDR3 coding sequence is TGTGCCAGCAGCTTGGATCGGGGTGAGCAGTTCTTC.